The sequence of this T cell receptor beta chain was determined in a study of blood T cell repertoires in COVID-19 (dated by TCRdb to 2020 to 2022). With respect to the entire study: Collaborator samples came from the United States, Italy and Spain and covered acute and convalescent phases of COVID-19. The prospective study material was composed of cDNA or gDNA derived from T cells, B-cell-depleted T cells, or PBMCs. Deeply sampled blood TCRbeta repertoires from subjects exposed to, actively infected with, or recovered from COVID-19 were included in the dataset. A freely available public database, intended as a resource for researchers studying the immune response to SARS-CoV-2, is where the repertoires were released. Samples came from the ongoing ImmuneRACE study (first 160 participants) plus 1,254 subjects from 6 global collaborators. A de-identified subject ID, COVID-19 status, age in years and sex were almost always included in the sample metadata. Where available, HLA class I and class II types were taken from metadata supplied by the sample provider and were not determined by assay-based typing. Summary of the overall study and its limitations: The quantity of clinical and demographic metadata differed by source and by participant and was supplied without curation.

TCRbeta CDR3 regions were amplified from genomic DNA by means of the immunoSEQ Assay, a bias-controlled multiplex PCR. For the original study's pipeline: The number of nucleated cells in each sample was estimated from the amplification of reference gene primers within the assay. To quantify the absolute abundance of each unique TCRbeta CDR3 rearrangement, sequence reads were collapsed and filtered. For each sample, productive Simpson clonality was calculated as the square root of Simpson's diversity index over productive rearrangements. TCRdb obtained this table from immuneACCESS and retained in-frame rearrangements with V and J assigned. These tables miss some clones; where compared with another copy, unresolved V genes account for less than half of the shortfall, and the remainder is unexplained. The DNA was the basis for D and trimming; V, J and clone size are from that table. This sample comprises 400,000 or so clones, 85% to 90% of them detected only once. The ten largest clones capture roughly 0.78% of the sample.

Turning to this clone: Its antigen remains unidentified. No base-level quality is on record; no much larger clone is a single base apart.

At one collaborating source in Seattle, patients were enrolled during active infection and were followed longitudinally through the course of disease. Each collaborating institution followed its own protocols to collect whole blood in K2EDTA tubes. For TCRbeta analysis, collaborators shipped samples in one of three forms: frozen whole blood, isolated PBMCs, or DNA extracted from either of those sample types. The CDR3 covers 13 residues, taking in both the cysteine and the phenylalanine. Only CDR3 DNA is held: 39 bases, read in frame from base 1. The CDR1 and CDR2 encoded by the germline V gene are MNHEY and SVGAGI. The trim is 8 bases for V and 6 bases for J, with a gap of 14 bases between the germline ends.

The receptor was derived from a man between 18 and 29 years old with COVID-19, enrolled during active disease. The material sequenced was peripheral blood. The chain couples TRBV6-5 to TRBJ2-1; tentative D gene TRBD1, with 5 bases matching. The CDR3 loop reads CASRRDSLNEQFF. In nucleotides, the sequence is TGTGCCAGCCGCCGAGACAGCCTCAATGAGCAGTTCTTC.